These 32 T cell receptor beta chains were sequenced from one sample in a study of blood T cell repertoires in COVID-19 (dated by TCRdb to 2020 to 2022). The protocol used for the library was the immunoSEQ multiplex PCR assay. Held by TCRdb, this immuneACCESS table contains in-frame sequences only and omits some clones. Under half of the omission traces to an unresolved V gene where checked; the cause of the rest is unknown. The sample table records about 160,000 clones; around 75% of these occur just once. Of the sample, approximately 15% falls within the top ten clones. The specimen sequenced was peripheral blood. The receptors shown here come from an elderly woman with acute or convalescent COVID-19.

The chain is built from TRBV7-8 and TRBJ1-1, with D uncertain. The V gene lost 1 base and the J gene lost 7 bases, with 4 bases spanning the gap. CDR1 is SGHVS and CDR2 is FQNEAQ in the germline V gene. This CDR3 spans 11 amino acids. CDR3 DNA: TGTGCCAGCAGCTTAGGTCGTGAAGCTTTCTTT. Its protein is CASSLGREAFF.

J is TRBJ1-4 and V is TRBV2; D not resolved. V dropped 1 base and J dropped 4 bases, with 7 bases sitting between them. CDR1 SNHLY and CDR2 FYNNEI come from the germline V gene. The CDR3 runs to 14 residues. This chain's CDR3 is CASSEGAGNEKLFF. The DNA of the CDR3 is TGTGCCAGCAGTGAAGGGGCGGGTAATGAAAAACTGTTTTTT.

This sequence joins TRBV6-1 and TRBJ2-7; 16 bases map to TRBD2. Germline V lookup: CDR1 MNHNS, CDR2 SASEGT. The CDR3 has 18 residues. J was trimmed by 2 bases and V by 4 bases; bases with no gene match: 8. This CDR3 is CASSGRGGTSGRAYEQYF. CDR3 nucleotide sequence: TGTGCCAGCAGTGGGAGGGGCGGGACTAGCGGGAGGGCCTACGAGCAGTACTTC.

The chain uses TRBV5-1 and TRBJ1-4, with a weak D call TRBD1 (6 bases). The CDR3 contains 14 residues. In germline, CDR1 is SGHRS, CDR2 YFSETQ. V lost 0 bases and J 4 bases, leaving 7 bases between the germline ends. For the CDR3, the DNA is TGCGCCAGCAGCTTGGACAGGGATAATGAAAAACTGTTTTTT. Translated, it gives CASSLDRDNEKLFF.

This chain connects TRBV5-1 to TRBJ2-7; 10 nucleotides line up with TRBD1. The CDR3 loop spans 14 amino acids. CDR1 is SGHRS and CDR2 is YFSETQ in the germline V gene. Trimming at V came to 6 bases and at J to 6 bases, leaving 9 bases not matched to a gene. The CDR3 DNA sequence: TGCGCCAGCAATTCCGGGACAGGGGTTGGCGAGCAGTACTTC. It translates to CASNSGTGVGEQYF.

In its sample, this clone was seen once. This chain uses TRBV6-4 with TRBJ1-6; no reliable D call. CDR3 length equals 14 residues. Trimming took off 3 bases at V and 8 bases at J, with 11 bases between the two ends. CDR1 is MRHNA, CDR2 SNTAGT, per germline. The DNA of the CDR3 is TGTGCCAGCAGTGAGGGCACGGACTATTCACCCCTCCACTTT. Protein: CASSEGTDYSPLHF.

V gene TRBV5-1 combines with J gene TRBJ2-7; possible D gene TRBD1, 5 bases. Germline V gives CDR1 SGHRS, CDR2 YFSETQ. V lost 0 bases to trimming and J lost 5 bases, with 9 bases between them. CDR3 length equals 13 residues. The CDR3 spells CASSLAPGNEQYF. The CDR3 nucleotides are TGCGCCAGCAGCTTGGCACCAGGGAACGAGCAGTACTTC.

V gene TRBV4-1 combines with J gene TRBJ2-5, with 7 nucleotides matching TRBD2. The germline CDR1 and CDR2 sequences are MGHRA and YSYEKL. The CDR3 is 18 residues long. With 0 bases clipped from V and 0 bases from J, the junction kept 10 bases outside the gene matches. In DNA, the CDR3 is TGCGCCAGCAGCCAAGATCGGAGAGCGGGACCTTACCAAGAGACCCAGTACTTC. This gives the protein CASSQDRRAGPYQETQYF.

This chain connects TRBV10-3 to TRBJ1-2, with 9 nucleotides matching TRBD1. The V and J ends lost 8 bases and 4 bases, in that order; junction bases with no gene match: 8. Germline loops: CDR1 ENHRY, CDR2 SYGVKD. CDR3 length: 14 amino acids. As DNA, the CDR3 is TGTGCCATCGCATCCGGGACAGGGACCTATGGCTACACCTTC. Its translation is CAIASGTGTYGYTF.

To note about this clone: Other nucleotide sequences in the sample specify the same CDR3. The chain uses TRBV10-1 and TRBJ2-1; perhaps TRBD2 as D (6 bases). Trimming removed 6 bases at V and 9 bases at J, with 15 bases between. The germline V gene has CDR1 WNHNN and CDR2 SYGVQD (reference sequence). The CDR3 extends over 13 amino acids. CDR3 nucleotide sequence: TGCGCCAGCAGGTCCAACGGGGGTGGTGAGCAGTTCTTC. The encoded protein is CASRSNGGGEQFF.

This clone was recorded a few times. The chain uses TRBV11-2 and TRBJ1-2; D ambiguous. CDR1 is SGHAT and CDR2 is FQNNGV in the germline V gene. The CDR3 runs to 11 residues. V gave up 5 bases and J gave up 4 bases, with 5 bases separating them. The CDR3 region is CASSHSYGYTF. Here the CDR3 DNA reads TGTGCCAGCAGCCACAGCTATGGCTACACCTTC.

This rearrangement joins TRBV27 to TRBJ2-7; TRBD1 matches at 8 bases. Germline CDR1 reads MNHEY; CDR2 reads SMNVEV (reference sequence). The CDR3 extends over 15 amino acids. V was clipped by 5 bases and J by 6 bases; unmatched bases: 12. CDR3 sequence (DNA): TGTGCCAGCAGTCCTCAGGGGGCGCCTGTTTTCGAGCAGTACTTC. It encodes CASSPQGAPVFEQYF.

The V and J genes are TRBV18 and TRBJ1-4; tentatively, D is TRBD1 (5 bases). Germline CDR1 and CDR2: KGHSH and LQKENI. V lost 3 bases and J lost 5, with 10 bases in between. CDR3 length: 14 amino acids. The CDR3 reads CASSPAGQNEKLFF. CDR3 coding DNA: TGTGCCAGCTCACCGGCAGGACAAAATGAAAAACTGTTTTTT.

The V gene is TRBV27, the J gene TRBJ2-6; TRBD1 agrees at 7 bases. V was pared by 5 bases and J by 1 base, with 8 bases of the junction left unmatched. CDR1 MNHEY and CDR2 SMNVEV come from the germline V gene (reference sequence). The CDR3 has 17 residues. CDR3 in amino acids: CASSPRTGQSGANVLTF. The CDR3 bases are TGTGCCAGCAGTCCAAGGACAGGACAGTCTGGGGCCAACGTCCTGACTTTC.

V usage is TRBV28 and J usage is TRBJ1-2; D may be TRBD1 (6 bases). The CDR3 runs 14 residues. Trimming pared 7 bases from V and 8 bases from J, leaving 20 bases between. Germline CDR1 MDHEN, CDR2 SYDVKM. The CDR3 bases are TGTGCCAGCACCCCTCCGGGGGGCAACGGGGGCTACACCTTC. Amino acid sequence: CASTPPGGNGGYTF.

The V call is TRBV28, the J call TRBJ1-5; 7 bases map to TRBD1. The CDR3 runs 15 residues. Germline V gene sequence: CDR1 MDHEN, CDR2 SYDVKM. J gave up 0 bases and V 7 bases, and 6 bases lay outside the gene matches. The CDR3 here is CASKQGQNSNQPQHF. The CDR3 DNA reads TGTGCCAGCAAGCAGGGACAGAATAGCAATCAGCCCCAGCATTTT.

The chain couples TRBV7-9 to TRBJ1-2, with 11 bases that match TRBD1. Trimming cost V 5 bases and J 5 bases; bases outside gene matches: 4. This CDR3 has 14 residues. Germline V gene lookup returns CDR1 SEHNR and CDR2 FQNEAQ (reference sequence). This CDR3 reads CASSPGTGGYGYTF. DNA for the CDR3: TGTGCCAGCAGCCCCGGGACAGGGGGATATGGCTACACCTTC. Using reference TRBV7-9 and TRBJ1-2 for the parts outside the CDR3, the full variable domain is DTGVSQNPRHKITKRGQNVTFRCDPISEHNRLYWYRQTLGQGPEFLTYFQNEAQLEKSRLLSDRFSAERPKGSFSTLEIQRTEQGDSAMYLCASSPGTGGYGYTFGSGTRLTVV.

This clone was detected once. This chain joins TRBV28 and TRBJ1-2; D is ambiguous. Germline CDR1 is MDHEN and CDR2 is SYDVKM. The CDR3 sequence is 13 residues long. V was shortened by 5 bases and J by 2 bases, with 9 bases between the two germline ends. CDR3 sequence (DNA): TGTGCCAGCAGTACTACCCTAAACTATGGCTACACCTTC. Translated, it gives CASSTTLNYGYTF.

This clone was recorded only once. V usage is TRBV18 and J usage is TRBJ2-7, with 11 positions matching TRBD2. In germline, CDR1 is KGHSH, CDR2 LQKENI. The CDR3 length is 15 residues. V was pared by 6 bases and J by 4 bases, with 8 bases of the junction left unmatched. The CDR3 spells CASSQLAGDVYEQYF. The CDR3 DNA follows: TGTGCCAGCTCGCAACTAGCGGGGGATGTTTACGAGCAGTACTTC.

The rearrangement links TRBV6-4 to TRBJ2-7, with D possibly TRBD2 on 7 matching bases. The V end lost 4 bases, the J end lost 1 base, and 14 bases lay between the germline ends. CDR3 length: 15 residues. The germline CDR1 and CDR2 sequences are MRHNA and SNTAGT. CDR3 DNA sequence: TGTGCCAGCAGTGGCGCGGGGGCGACTTCCTACGAGCAGTACTTC. It specifies CASSGAGATSYEQYF.

This clone has just a few counts. V gene TRBV6-5 combines with J gene TRBJ2-2, with 9 bases matching TRBD2. Germline-derived CDR1 and CDR2 are MNHEY and SVGAGI. The V gene end was trimmed by 7 bases and the J gene end by 8 bases; junction bases not matched to a gene: 8. The CDR3 covers 14 residues. The CDR3 is CASMIPSGAGELFF. The CDR3 nucleotides are TGTGCCAGCATGATCCCTAGCGGGGCGGGGGAGCTGTTTTTT.

V is TRBV18 and J is TRBJ1-2, with D perhaps TRBD1 (6 bases). The CDR3 has 14 residues. V was pared by 0 bases and J by 5 bases, with 10 bases between. Germline V lookup: CDR1 KGHSH, CDR2 LQKENI. The DNA of the CDR3 is TGTGCCAGCTCACCACCAAACAGGGTTTATGGCTACACCTTC. It encodes CASSPPNRVYGYTF.

On this clone itself: At one end the junction does not follow the germline gene, possibly because of a read error. V and J are TRBV28 and TRBJ2-2; 7 bases are a match to TRBD1. The CDR3 has 14 residues. Germline lookup yields CDR1 MDHEN and CDR2 SYDVKM. CDR3: CACRQGILPGELFF. The CDR3 region has the DNA TGTGCCTGCAGACAGGGCATTCTTCCCGGGGAGCTGTTTTTT.

The chain is built from TRBV6-1 and TRBJ2-7; 9 bases agree with TRBD1. J lost 4 bases, V lost 2 bases, and 6 bases had no gene match. In germline, CDR1 is MNHNS, CDR2 SASEGT. This CDR3 comprises 15 residues. CDR3 region: CASSEWGDRAYEQYF. The CDR3 DNA sequence: TGTGCCAGCAGTGAATGGGGGGACAGGGCTTACGAGCAGTACTTC.

The chain has TRBV5-1 and TRBJ2-5, with 9 bases identical to TRBD1. The germline gives CDR1 SGHRS, CDR2 YFSETQ. With 0 bases clipped from V and 0 bases from J, the junction kept 6 bases outside the gene matches. CDR3 length: 17 amino acids. CDR3 amino acids: CASSLVGGQGNQETQYF. The DNA of the CDR3 is TGCGCCAGCAGCTTGGTTGGCGGACAGGGGAACCAAGAGACCCAGTACTTC.

This chain links TRBV7-8 with TRBJ2-1, with 8 bases identical to TRBD2. Germline-derived CDR1 and CDR2 are SGHVS and FQNEAQ. This CDR3 is 17 amino acids long. Trimming removed 1 base from V and 4 bases from J; junction bases left unmatched: 9. This CDR3 reads CASSLGGSGATYNEQFF. CDR3 DNA: TGTGCCAGCAGCTTAGGGGGTAGCGGGGCCACTTACAATGAGCAGTTCTTC.

The chain combines TRBV6-5 with TRBJ2-7; 9 bases line up with TRBD1. Germline CDR1 is MNHEY and CDR2 is SVGAGI. Unmatched junction bases numbered 10, after V lost 2 bases and J lost 5 bases. CDR3 size: 16 residues. CDR3 DNA sequence: TGTGCCAGCAGTTACAGCCCCGGGACAGGGAACCACGAGCAGTACTTC. Its translation is CASSYSPGTGNHEQYF.

This clone has only one observation. The gene calls are TRBV15 and TRBJ1-4; D unclear. Germline V lookup: CDR1 LNHNV, CDR2 YYDKDF (reference sequence). Trimming shortened V by 6 bases and J by 0 bases, and 8 bases separated the two germline ends. The CDR3 is made up of 14 amino acids. The CDR3 here is CATRRRTTNEKLFF. In nucleotides, the CDR3 is TGTGCCACCAGACGGCGGACAACTAATGAAAAACTGTTTTTT.

The V gene is TRBV2, the J gene TRBJ2-1; TRBD2 aligns across 12 bases. The junction had 4 bases not matched to a gene; V was cut back by 5 bases and J by 8 bases. The CDR3 is 14 amino acids. Germline V gene data show CDR1 as SNHLY and CDR2 as FYNNEI. The CDR3 spells CASSPSGGADEQFF. The CDR3 DNA reads TGTGCCAGCAGTCCTAGCGGGGGGGCAGATGAGCAGTTCTTC.

In this sample, this clone turned up a few times. The chain employs TRBV12-3 or TRBV12-4 and TRBJ1-2; no firm D call. This CDR3 comprises 11 residues. Trimming removed 4 bases at V and 5 bases at J, with 5 bases between. The CDR3 is CASSSFYGYTF. CDR3 DNA: TGTGCCAGCAGTTCATTTTATGGCTACACCTTC.

The genes are TRBV19 and TRBJ1-2, with 8 nucleotides matching TRBD1. Trimming at V came to 3 bases and at J to 2 bases, leaving 11 bases not matched to a gene. There are 17 residues in the CDR3. Germline assignment: CDR1 LNHDA and CDR2 SQIVND (reference sequence). The CDR3 spells CASSIISEQGVNYGYTF. As DNA, the CDR3 is TGTGCCAGTAGTATCATAAGTGAACAGGGGGTCAACTATGGCTACACCTTC. Based on the CDR3 plus reference TRBV19 and TRBJ1-2, the full variable domain is DGGITQSPKYLFRKEGQNVTLSCEQNLNHDAMYWYRQDPGQGLRLIYYSQIVNDFQKGDIAEGYSVSREKKESFPLTVTSAQKNPTAFYLCASSIISEQGVNYGYTFGSGTRLTVV.

The chain uses TRBV6-1 and TRBJ1-5, with 8 bases lining up with TRBD1. Trimming cost V 3 bases and J 6 bases; bases outside gene matches: 4. The CDR3 sequence is 14 residues long. The germline CDR1 and CDR2 sequences are MNHNS and SASEGT. Here the CDR3 DNA reads TGTGCCAGCAGTGACGGGGACAGGCGTCAGCCCCAGCATTTT. Amino acids: CASSDGDRRQPQHF.